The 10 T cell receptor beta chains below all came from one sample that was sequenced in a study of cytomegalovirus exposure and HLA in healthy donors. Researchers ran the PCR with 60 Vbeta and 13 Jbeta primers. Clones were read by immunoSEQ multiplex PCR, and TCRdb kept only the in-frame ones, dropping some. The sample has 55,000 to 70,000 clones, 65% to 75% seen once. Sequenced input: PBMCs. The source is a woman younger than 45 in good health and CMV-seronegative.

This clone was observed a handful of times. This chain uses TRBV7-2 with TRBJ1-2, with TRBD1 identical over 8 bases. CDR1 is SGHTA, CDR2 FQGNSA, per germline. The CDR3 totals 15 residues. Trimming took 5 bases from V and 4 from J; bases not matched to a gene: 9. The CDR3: CASSPNQGASYGYTF. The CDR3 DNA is TGTGCCAGCAGCCCTAACCAGGGGGCATCCTATGGCTACACCTTC.

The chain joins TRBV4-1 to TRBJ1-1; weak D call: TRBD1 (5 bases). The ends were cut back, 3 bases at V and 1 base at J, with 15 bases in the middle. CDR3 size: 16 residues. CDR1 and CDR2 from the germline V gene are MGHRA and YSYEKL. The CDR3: CASSQILQVGNTEAFF. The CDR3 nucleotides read TGCGCCAGCAGCCAGATATTACAGGTGGGGAACACTGAAGCTTTCTTT.

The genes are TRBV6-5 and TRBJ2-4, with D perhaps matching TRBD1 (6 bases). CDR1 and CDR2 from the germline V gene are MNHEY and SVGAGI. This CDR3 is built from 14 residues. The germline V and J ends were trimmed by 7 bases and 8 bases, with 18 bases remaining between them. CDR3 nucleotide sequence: TGTGCCAGCAAACAAAATCAGGGGCGAGACATTCAGTACTTC. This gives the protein CASKQNQGRDIQYF.

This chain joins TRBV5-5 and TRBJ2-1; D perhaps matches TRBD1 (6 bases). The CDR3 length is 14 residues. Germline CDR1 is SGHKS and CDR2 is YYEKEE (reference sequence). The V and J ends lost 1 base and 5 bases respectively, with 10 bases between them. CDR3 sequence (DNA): TGTGCCAGCAGCTTGACCTACAGGGACAATGAGCAGTTCTTC. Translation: CASSLTYRDNEQFF.

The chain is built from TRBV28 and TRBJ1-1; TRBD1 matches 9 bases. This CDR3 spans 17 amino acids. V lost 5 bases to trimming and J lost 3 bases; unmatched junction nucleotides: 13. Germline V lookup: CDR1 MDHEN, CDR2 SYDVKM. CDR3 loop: CASSGGQGYKRDTEAFF. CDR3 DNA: TGTGCCAGCAGTGGCGGACAGGGGTATAAACGGGACACTGAAGCTTTCTTT.

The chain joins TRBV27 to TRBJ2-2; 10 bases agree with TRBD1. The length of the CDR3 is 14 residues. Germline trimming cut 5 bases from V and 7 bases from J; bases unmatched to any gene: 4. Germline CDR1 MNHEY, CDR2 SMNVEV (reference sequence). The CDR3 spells CASSPGQGFGELFF. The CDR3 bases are TGTGCCAGCAGTCCGGGACAGGGGTTCGGGGAGCTGTTTTTT.

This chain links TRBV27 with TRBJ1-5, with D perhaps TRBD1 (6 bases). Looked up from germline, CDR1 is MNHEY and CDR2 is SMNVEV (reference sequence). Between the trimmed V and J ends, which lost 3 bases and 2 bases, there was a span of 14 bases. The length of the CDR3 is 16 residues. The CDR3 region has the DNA TGTGCCAGCAGTTTCTCGGGGGGCCGGGGCAATCAGCCCCAGCATTTT. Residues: CASSFSGGRGNQPQHF.

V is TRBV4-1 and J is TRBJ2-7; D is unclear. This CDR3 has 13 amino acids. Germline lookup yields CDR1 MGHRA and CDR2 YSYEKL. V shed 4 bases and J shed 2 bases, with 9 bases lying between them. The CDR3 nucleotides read TGCGCCAGCAGCCTTAGAGGTGCCTACGAGCAGTACTTC. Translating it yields CASSLRGAYEQYF.

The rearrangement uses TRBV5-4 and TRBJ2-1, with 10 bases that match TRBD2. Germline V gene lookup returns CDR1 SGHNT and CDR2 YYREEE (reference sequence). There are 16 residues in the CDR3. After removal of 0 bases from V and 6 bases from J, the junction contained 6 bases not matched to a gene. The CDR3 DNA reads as TGTGCCAGCAGCTTGGGGGCTAGCGGGAGCCTCAATGAGCAGTTCTTC. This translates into CASSLGASGSLNEQFF.

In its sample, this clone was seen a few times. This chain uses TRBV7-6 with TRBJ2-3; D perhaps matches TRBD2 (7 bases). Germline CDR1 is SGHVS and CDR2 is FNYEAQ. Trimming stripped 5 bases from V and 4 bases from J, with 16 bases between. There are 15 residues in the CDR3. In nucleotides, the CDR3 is TGTGCCAGCAGCCCGAGCGGGACATTCCCAGATACGCAGTATTTT. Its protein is CASSPSGTFPDTQYF.